This T cell receptor (beta chain) came from a study of CD8 T cells in ankylosing spondylitis. Each CDR3 protein is one row after TCRdb ran MiXCR on the 5' RACE reads. The sample shows under 250,000 distinct CDR3 sequences, around 32% of them seen only once. Between the trimmed V and J ends, which lost 2 bases and 0 bases, there was a span of 10 bases. Germline lookup yields CDR1 DFQATT and CDR2 SNEGSKA (reference sequence). The CDR3 is 14 amino acids. The receptor comes from a male donor with ankylosing spondylitis or in good health (not recorded which). Sequenced input: blood, either unsorted or a sorted T cell fraction (not recorded which). The V and J genes are TRBV20-1 and TRBJ2-5, with no clear D. The CDR3 sequence: CSARLGSYQETQYF. CDR3 DNA sequence: TGCAGTGCTAGACTGGGGTCGTACCAAGAGACCCAGTACTTC.